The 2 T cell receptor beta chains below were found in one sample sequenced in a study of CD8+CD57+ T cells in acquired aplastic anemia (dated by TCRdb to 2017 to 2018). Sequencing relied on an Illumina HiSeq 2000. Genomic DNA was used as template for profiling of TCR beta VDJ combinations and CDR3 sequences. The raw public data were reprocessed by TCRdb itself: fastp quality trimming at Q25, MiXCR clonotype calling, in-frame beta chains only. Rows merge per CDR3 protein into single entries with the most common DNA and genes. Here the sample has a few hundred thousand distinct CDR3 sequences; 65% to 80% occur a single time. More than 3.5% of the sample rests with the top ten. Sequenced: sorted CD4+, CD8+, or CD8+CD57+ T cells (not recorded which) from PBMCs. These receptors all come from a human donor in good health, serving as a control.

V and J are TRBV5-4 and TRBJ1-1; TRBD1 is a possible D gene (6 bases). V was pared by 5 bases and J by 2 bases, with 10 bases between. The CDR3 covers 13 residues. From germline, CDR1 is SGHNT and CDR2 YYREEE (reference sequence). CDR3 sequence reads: CASRPGTNTEAFF. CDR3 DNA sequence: TGTGCCAGCAGACCTGGGACAAACACTGAAGCTTTCTTT.

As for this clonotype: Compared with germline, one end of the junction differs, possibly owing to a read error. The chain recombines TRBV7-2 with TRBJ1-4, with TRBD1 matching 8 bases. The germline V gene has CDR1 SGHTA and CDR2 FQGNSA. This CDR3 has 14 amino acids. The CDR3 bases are TGTGCCAGCAGCAGACAGGGGAAGGGAGAAACACTGTTTTTT. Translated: CASSRQGKGETLFF.